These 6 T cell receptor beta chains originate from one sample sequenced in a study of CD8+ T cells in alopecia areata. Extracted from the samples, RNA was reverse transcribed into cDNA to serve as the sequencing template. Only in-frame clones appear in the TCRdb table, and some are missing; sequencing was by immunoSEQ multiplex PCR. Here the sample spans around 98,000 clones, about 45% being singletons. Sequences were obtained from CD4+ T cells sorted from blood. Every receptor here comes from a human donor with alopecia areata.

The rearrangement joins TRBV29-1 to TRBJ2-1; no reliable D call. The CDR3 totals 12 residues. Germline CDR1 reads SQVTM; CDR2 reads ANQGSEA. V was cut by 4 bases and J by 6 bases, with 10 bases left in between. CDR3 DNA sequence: TGCAGCGTTGGGCTACTTCTCAATGAGCAGTTCTTC. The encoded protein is CSVGLLLNEQFF.

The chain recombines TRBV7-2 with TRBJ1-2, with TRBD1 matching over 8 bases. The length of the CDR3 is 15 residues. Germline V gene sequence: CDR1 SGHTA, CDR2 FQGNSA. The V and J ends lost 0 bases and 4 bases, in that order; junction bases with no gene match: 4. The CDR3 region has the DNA TGTGCCAGCAGCTTAGCGGTACAGGGGGGCTATGGCTACACCTTC. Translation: CASSLAVQGGYGYTF.

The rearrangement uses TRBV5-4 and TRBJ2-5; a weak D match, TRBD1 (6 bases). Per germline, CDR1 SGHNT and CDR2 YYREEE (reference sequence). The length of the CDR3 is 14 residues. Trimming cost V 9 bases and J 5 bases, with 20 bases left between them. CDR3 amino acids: CATFIQGVVETQYF. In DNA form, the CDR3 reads TGTGCCACCTTTATACAGGGAGTGGTGGAGACCCAGTACTTC.

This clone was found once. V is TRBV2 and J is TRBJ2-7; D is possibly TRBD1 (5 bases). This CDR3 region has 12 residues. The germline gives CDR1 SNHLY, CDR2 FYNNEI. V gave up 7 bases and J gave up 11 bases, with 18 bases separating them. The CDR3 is CASTLTRQIEYF. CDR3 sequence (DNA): TGTGCCAGCACCCTGACCCGACAGATCGAGTACTTC. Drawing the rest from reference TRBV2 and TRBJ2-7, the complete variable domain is EPEVTQTPSHQVTQMGQEVILRCVPISNHLYFYWYRQILGQKVEFLVSFYNNEISEKSEIFDDQFSVERPDGSNFTLKIRSTKLEDSAMYFCASTLTRQIEYFGPGTRLTVT.

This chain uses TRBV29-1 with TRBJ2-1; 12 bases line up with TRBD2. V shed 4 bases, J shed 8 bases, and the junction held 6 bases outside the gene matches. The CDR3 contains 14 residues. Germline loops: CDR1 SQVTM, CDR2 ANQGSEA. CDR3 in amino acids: CSVALAGGRDEQFF. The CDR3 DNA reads TGCAGCGTTGCCCTAGCGGGAGGGAGGGATGAGCAGTTCTTC.

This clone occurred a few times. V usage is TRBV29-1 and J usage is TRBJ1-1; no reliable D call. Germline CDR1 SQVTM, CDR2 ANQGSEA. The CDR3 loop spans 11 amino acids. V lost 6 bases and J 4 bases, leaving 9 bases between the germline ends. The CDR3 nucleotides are TGCAGCGTAGGCCGGGCCACTGAAGCTTTCTTT. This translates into CSVGRATEAFF. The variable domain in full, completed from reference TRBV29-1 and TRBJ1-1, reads SAVISQKPSRDICQRGTSLTIQCQVDSQVTMMFWYRQQPGQSLTLIATANQGSEATYESGFVIDKFPISRPNLTFSTLTVSNMSPEDSSIYLCSVGRATEAFFGQGTRLTVV.